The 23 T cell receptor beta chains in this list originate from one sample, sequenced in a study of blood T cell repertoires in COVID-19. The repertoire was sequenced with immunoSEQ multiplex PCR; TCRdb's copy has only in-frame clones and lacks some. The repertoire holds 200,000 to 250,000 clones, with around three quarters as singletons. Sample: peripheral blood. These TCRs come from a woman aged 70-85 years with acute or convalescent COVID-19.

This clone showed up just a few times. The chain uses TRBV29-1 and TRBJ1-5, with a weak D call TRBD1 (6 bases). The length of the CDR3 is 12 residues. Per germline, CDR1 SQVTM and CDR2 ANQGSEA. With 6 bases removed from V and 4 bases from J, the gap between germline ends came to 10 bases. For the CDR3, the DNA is TGCAGCGTCGCTCAGGGGAATCAGCCCCAGCATTTT. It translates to CSVAQGNQPQHF.

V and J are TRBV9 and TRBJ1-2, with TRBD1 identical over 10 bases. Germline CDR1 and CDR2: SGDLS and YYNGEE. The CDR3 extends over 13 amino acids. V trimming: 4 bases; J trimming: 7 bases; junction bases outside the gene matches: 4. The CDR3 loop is CASSPGTGAGYTF. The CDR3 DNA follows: TGTGCCAGCAGCCCTGGGACAGGGGCTGGCTACACCTTC.

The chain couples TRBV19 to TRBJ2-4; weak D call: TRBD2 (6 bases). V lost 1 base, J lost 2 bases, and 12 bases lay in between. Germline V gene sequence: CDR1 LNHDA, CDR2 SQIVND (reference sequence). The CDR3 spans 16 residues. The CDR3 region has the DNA TGTGCCAGTAGTATAGTCGATCGCGGGACCAAAAACATTCAGTACTTC. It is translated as CASSIVDRGTKNIQYF.

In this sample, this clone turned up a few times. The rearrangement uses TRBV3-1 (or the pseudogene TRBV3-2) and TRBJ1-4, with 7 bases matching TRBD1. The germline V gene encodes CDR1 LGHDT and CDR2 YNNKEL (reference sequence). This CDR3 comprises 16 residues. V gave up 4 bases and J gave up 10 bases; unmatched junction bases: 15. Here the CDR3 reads CASSRGTGDVGVKLFF. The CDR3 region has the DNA TGTGCCAGCAGCCGAGGCACAGGGGACGTGGGAGTAAAACTGTTTTTT.

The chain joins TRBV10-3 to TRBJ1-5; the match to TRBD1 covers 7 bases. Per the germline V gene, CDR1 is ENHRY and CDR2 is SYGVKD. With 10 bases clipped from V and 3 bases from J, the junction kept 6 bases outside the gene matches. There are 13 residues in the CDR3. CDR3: CATLDRVNQPQHF. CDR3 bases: TGTGCCACCTTAGACAGGGTCAATCAGCCCCAGCATTTT.

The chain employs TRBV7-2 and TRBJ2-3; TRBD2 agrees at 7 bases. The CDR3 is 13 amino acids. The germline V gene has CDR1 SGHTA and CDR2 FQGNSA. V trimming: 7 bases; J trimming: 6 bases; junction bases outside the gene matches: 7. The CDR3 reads CASNLAAADTQYF. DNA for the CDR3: TGTGCCAGCAACCTAGCGGCGGCGGATACGCAGTATTTT.

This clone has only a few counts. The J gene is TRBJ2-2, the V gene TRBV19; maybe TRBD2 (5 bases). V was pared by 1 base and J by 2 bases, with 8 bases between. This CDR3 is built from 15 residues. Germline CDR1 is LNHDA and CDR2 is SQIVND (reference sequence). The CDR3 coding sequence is TGTGCCAGTAGTATAGTGGAGGTAAACACCGGGGAGCTGTTTTTT. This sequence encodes CASSIVEVNTGELFF.

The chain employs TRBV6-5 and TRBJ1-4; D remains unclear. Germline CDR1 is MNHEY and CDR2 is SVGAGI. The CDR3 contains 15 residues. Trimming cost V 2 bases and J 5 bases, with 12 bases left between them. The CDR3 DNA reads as TGTGCCAGCAGTTACGGGCCCGGGAGGAATGAAAAACTGTTTTTT. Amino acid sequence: CASSYGPGRNEKLFF.

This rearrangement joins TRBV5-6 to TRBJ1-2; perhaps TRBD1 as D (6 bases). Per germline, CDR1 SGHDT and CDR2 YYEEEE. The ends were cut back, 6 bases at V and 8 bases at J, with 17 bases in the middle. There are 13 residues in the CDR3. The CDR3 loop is CASTGTPWSGYTF. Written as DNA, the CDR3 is TGTGCCAGCACCGGGACACCCTGGTCGGGCTACACCTTC. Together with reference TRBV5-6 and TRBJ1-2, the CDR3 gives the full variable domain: DAGVTQSPTHLIKTRGQQVTLRCSPKSGHDTVSWYQQALGQGPQFIFQYYEEEERQRGNFPDRFSGHQFPNYSSELNVNALLLGDSALYLCASTGTPWSGYTFGSGTRLTVV.

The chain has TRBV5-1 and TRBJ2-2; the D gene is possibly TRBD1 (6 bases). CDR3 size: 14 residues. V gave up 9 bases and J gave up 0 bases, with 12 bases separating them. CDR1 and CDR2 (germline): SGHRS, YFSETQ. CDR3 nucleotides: TGCGCCACCGCGGACAGCTCGAACACCGGGGAGCTGTTTTTT. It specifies CATADSSNTGELFF.

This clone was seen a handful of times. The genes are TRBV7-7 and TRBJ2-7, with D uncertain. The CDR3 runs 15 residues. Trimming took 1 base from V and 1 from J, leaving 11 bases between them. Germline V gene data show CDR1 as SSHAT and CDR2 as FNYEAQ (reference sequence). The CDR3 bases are TGTGCCAGCAGCTTAGGTGTGGGCAGGTCCTACGAGCAGTACTTC. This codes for CASSLGVGRSYEQYF.

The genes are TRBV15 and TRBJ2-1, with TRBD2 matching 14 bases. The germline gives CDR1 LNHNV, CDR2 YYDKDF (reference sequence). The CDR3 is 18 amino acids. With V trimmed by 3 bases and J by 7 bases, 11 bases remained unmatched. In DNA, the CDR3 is TGTGCCACCAGCAGCGACGGGACTAGCGGGAGATCGAAAAATGAGCAGTTCTTC. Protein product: CATSSDGTSGRSKNEQFF.

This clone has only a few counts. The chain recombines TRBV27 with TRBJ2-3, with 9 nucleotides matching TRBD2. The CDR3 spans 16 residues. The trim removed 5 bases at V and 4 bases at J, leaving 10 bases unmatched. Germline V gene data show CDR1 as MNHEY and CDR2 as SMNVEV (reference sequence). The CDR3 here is CASSRMFSGSSDTQYF. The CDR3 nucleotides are TGTGCCAGCAGTCGGATGTTTAGCGGGAGCTCAGATACGCAGTATTTT.

The CDR3 is CASSYSCGGNNEQFF. The CDR3 DNA follows: TGTGCCAGCAGTTACTCGTGCGGGGGGAACAATGAGCAGTTCTTC. This chain uses TRBV6-5 with TRBJ2-1; TRBD2 matches at 8 bases. Germline CDR1 MNHEY, CDR2 SVGAGI. Unmatched junction bases numbered 3, after V lost 0 bases and J lost 5 bases. This CDR3 comprises 15 residues.

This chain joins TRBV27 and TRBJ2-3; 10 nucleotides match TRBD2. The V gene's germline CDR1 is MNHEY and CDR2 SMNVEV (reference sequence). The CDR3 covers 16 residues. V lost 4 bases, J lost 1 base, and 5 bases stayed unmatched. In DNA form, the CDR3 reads TGTGCCAGCAGTTCACTTCTAGCGGGAGGCACAGATACGCAGTATTTT. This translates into CASSSLLAGGTDTQYF.

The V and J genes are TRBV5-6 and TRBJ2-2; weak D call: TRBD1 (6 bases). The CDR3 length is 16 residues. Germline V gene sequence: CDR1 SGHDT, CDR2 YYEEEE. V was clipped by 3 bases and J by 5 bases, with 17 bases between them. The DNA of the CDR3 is TGTGCCAGCAGCTCGATCCTTGGGACAAGAACCGGGGAGCTGTTTTTT. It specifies CASSSILGTRTGELFF.

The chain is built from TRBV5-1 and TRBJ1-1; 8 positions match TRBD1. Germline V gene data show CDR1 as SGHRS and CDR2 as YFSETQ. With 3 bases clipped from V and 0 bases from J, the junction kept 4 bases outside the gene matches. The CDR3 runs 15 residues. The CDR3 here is CASSSGTGMNTEAFF. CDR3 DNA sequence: TGCGCCAGCAGCTCCGGGACAGGTATGAACACTGAAGCTTTCTTT. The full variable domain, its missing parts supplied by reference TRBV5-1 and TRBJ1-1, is KAGVTQTPRYLIKTRGQQVTLSCSPISGHRSVSWYQQTPGQGLQFLFEYFSETQRNKGNFPGRFSGRQFSNSRSEMNVSTLELGDSALYLCASSSGTGMNTEAFFGQGTRLTVV.

The CDR3 reads CASRDLATNTGELFF. CDR3 coding DNA: TGTGCCAGCAGGGACCTAGCTACGAACACCGGGGAGCTGTTTTTT. The rearrangement uses TRBV6-4 and TRBJ2-2; TRBD2 might be the D (5 bases). Germline lookup yields CDR1 MRHNA and CDR2 SNTAGT. V lost 6 bases to trimming and J lost 0 bases, with 11 bases between them. CDR3 length: 15 residues.

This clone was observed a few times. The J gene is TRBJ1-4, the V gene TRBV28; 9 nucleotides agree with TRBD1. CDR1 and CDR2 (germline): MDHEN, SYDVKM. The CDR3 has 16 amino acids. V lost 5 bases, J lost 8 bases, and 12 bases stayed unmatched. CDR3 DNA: TGTGCCAGCAGTACCGCTCTACAGGGGGCAGGGGAAAAACTGTTTTTT. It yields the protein CASSTALQGAGEKLFF.

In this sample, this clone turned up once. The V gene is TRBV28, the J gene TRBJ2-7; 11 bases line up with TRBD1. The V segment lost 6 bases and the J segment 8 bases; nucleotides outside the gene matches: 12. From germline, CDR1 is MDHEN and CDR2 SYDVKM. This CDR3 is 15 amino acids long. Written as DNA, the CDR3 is TGTGCCAGCAGCTCAATAACCGGGACAGGGGGGAAGCAGTACTTC. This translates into CASSSITGTGGKQYF.

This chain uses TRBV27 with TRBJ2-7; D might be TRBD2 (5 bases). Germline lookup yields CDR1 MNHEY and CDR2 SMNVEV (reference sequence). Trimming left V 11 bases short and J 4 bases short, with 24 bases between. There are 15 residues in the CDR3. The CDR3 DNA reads TGTGCCGACCAGCCTAGCAGGATTGATGGATACGAGCAGTACTTC. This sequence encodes CADQPSRIDGYEQYF.

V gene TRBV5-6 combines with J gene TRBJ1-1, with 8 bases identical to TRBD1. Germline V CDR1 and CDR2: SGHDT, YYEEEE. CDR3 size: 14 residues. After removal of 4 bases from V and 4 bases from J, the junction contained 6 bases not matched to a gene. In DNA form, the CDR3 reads TGTGCCAGCAGCAGGACAGGGCAGGGCACTGAAGCTTTCTTT. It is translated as CASSRTGQGTEAFF.

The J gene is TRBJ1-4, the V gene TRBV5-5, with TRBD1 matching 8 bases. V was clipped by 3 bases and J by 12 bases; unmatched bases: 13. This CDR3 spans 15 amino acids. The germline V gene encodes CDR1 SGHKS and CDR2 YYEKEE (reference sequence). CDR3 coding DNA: TGTGCCAGCAGCTCTTGGGACAGGCAAGGCCCTGAACTGTTTTTT. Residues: CASSSWDRQGPELFF.